A selection of T cell receptor beta chains follows, all from one sample in a study of metastatic and nonmetastatic thyroid tumors. TCRdb re-called the PCR reads with MiXCR. The data show 30,000 to 40,000 clones, about a fifth seen once. Material for sequencing was tumor tissue. These receptors were obtained from a male donor with papillary thyroid cancer or a benign thyroid nodule (not recorded which). Some clones in this sample may be carry-over from other donors' samples. The CDR3 runs from the conserved cysteine through the conserved F or W. D genes are given only for firm matches. Part of the rows lack a size; the others show once, few, many or a class for expanded clones.

V gene: TRBV10-2
clone size: few
D gene: .
CDR3 length: 14
J gene: TRBJ2-7
CDR3 DNA: TGCGCCAGCAGGGACGTGACAGTGTCTGCCGAGCAGTACTTC
CDR3 protein: CASRDVTVSAEQYF

V gene: TRBV6-4
clone size: .
D gene: TRBD2
CDR3 length: 17
J gene: TRBJ2-7
CDR3 DNA: TGTGCCAGCAGTGACTCTCATCCTAGCGGGAGTTTAAACGAGCAGTACTTC
CDR3 protein: CASSDSHPSGSLNEQYF

V gene: TRBV25-1
clone size: many
D gene: .
CDR3 length: 15
J gene: TRBJ2-2
CDR3 DNA: TGTGCCAGCAGTGGGATGAGGGGGTACACCGGGGAGCTGTTTTTT
CDR3 protein: CASSGMRGYTGELFF

V gene: TRBV5-1
clone size: many
D gene: .
CDR3 length: 14
J gene: TRBJ2-3
CDR3 DNA: TGCGCCAGCAAGAAGTTTCTTAGCACAGATACGCAGTATTTT
CDR3 protein: CASKKFLSTDTQYF

V gene: TRBV7-9
clone size: .
D gene: .
CDR3 length: 16
J gene: TRBJ2-5
CDR3 DNA: TGTGCCAGCAGCTTAGGTGACATGGGACGCCAAGAGACCCAGTACTTC
CDR3 protein: CASSLGDMGRQETQYF

V gene: TRBV7-9
clone size: .
D gene: .
CDR3 length: 12
J gene: TRBJ2-1
CDR3 DNA: TGTGCCAGCATCCTCAGTGGAGATGAGCAGTTCTTC
CDR3 protein: CASILSGDEQFF

V gene: TRBV9
clone size: .
D gene: .
CDR3 length: 19
J gene: TRBJ1-1
CDR3 DNA: TGTGCCAGCAGCGTAGAATTACAGGGAACGGTCTATATGAACACTGAAGCTTTCTTT
CDR3 protein: CASSVELQGTVYMNTEAFF

V gene: TRBV28
clone size: .
D gene: .
CDR3 length: 16
J gene: TRBJ2-7
CDR3 DNA: TGTGCCAGCAGTTTACCCTCCCTAAGTGTGCCCTACGAGCAGTACTTC
CDR3 protein: CASSLPSLSVPYEQYF

V gene: TRBV28
clone size: medium-sized
D gene: TRBD2
CDR3 length: 15
J gene: TRBJ2-7
CDR3 DNA: TGTGCCAGCAGCCCGGGACTAGCGGGAGGAGAAGAGCAGTACTTC
CDR3 protein: CASSPGLAGGEEQYF

V gene: TRBV11-2
clone size: .
D gene: .
CDR3 length: 14
J gene: TRBJ2-5
CDR3 DNA: TGTGCCAGCAGTCATTCCGGACGAGATGGGACCCAGTACTTC
CDR3 protein: CASSHSGRDGTQYF

V gene: TRBV11-2
clone size: .
D gene: .
CDR3 length: 15
J gene: TRBJ1-2
CDR3 DNA: TGTGCCAGCAGCTTAGATCCAGGGCCTAACTATGGCTACACCTTC
CDR3 protein: CASSLDPGPNYGYTF

V gene: TRBV5-5
clone size: .
D gene: .
CDR3 length: 13
J gene: TRBJ2-5
CDR3 DNA: TGTGCCAGCAGCTTGGGAGGGATTGAGATCCAGTACTTC
CDR3 protein: CASSLGGIEIQYF

V gene: TRBV12-3/TRBV12-4
clone size: many
D gene: .
CDR3 length: 16
J gene: TRBJ1-1
CDR3 DNA: TGTGCCAGCATTCTTCGACAGGCGCCGTTGTATACTGAAGCTTTCTTT
CDR3 protein: CASILRQAPLYTEAFF

V gene: TRBV15
clone size: many
D gene: .
CDR3 length: 12
J gene: TRBJ1-5
CDR3 DNA: TGTGCCACCAGCCTAGATTTTCAGCCCCAGCATTTT
CDR3 protein: CATSLDFQPQHF

V gene: TRBV24-1
clone size: .
D gene: TRBD1
CDR3 length: 15
J gene: TRBJ2-7
CDR3 DNA: TGTGCCACCAGTGACTCTAGACAGGGCCCCTACGAGCAGTACTTC
CDR3 protein: CATSDSRQGPYEQYF

V gene: TRBV20-1
clone size: .
D gene: TRBD2
CDR3 length: 16
J gene: TRBJ2-3
CDR3 DNA: TGCAGTGCTAGAGTTCCTAGCGGTTCATCGTTCGATACGCAGTATTTT
CDR3 protein: CSARVPSGSSFDTQYF

V gene: TRBV10-3
clone size: few
D gene: TRBD2
CDR3 length: 16
J gene: TRBJ2-3
CDR3 DNA: TGTGCCATCAGCACGGGACTAGCGGGCGGCACAGATACGCAGTATTTT
CDR3 protein: CAISTGLAGGTDTQYF

V gene: TRBV24-1
clone size: many
D gene: .
CDR3 length: 14
J gene: TRBJ2-3
CDR3 DNA: TGTGCCACCAGTGATTTGAGGGTGCCAGATACGCAGTATTTT
CDR3 protein: CATSDLRVPDTQYF

V gene: TRBV12-3/TRBV12-4
clone size: few
D gene: .
CDR3 length: 15
J gene: TRBJ2-1
CDR3 DNA: TGTGCCAGCTCCCAAGTGGTTAATTCCTACAATGAGCAGTTCTTC
CDR3 protein: CASSQVVNSYNEQFF

V gene: TRBV5-1
clone size: many
D gene: TRBD2
CDR3 length: 16
J gene: TRBJ2-3
CDR3 DNA: TGCGCCAGCAGCTCCGGGACTAGCGGGAGCACAGATACGCAGTATTTT
CDR3 protein: CASSSGTSGSTDTQYF

V gene: TRBV10-3
clone size: many
D gene: TRBD2
CDR3 length: 15
J gene: TRBJ2-7
CDR3 DNA: TGTGCCATCAGTGAGAACACGGGAGGCTCCTACGAGCAGTACTTC
CDR3 protein: CAISENTGGSYEQYF

V gene: TRBV6-1
clone size: .
D gene: .
CDR3 length: 14
J gene: TRBJ2-2
CDR3 DNA: TGTGCCAGCAGTTCTACAGGGTCGGCCGGGGAGCTGTTTTTT
CDR3 protein: CASSSTGSAGELFF

V gene: TRBV2
clone size: .
D gene: TRBD1
CDR3 length: 17
J gene: TRBJ1-2
CDR3 DNA: TGTGCCAGCAGTTCGAGGGGGACAGGGGGCGGAGGATATGGCTACACCTTC
CDR3 protein: CASSSRGTGGGGYGYTF

V gene: TRBV28
clone size: .
D gene: TRBD1
CDR3 length: 11
J gene: TRBJ1-2
CDR3 DNA: TGTGCCAGCAGCAAACAGGGGAGCTACACCTTC
CDR3 protein: CASSKQGSYTF

V gene: TRBV27
clone size: .
D gene: .
CDR3 length: 15
J gene: TRBJ2-1
CDR3 DNA: TGTGCCAGCAGTAAAGAGGACAGCAGGTACAATGAGCAGTTCTTC
CDR3 protein: CASSKEDSRYNEQFF

V gene: TRBV24-1
clone size: many
D gene: TRBD2
CDR3 length: 16
J gene: TRBJ2-3
CDR3 DNA: TGTGCCACCAGTGACCCCGGGCCCCGGGAGGAAGATACGCAGTATTTT
CDR3 protein: CATSDPGPREEDTQYF

V gene: TRBV6-1
clone size: few
D gene: TRBD2
CDR3 length: 14
J gene: TRBJ2-7
CDR3 DNA: TGTGCCAGCCCAGGACTAGCGCCAGACTACGAGCAGTACTTC
CDR3 protein: CASPGLAPDYEQYF

V gene: TRBV20-1
clone size: many
D gene: TRBD2
CDR3 length: 15
J gene: TRBJ2-5
CDR3 DNA: TGCAGTGCTTCTCCCGGACTAGCGGGAGGAGAGACCCAGTACTTC
CDR3 protein: CSASPGLAGGETQYF

V gene: TRBV2
clone size: .
D gene: .
CDR3 length: 15
J gene: TRBJ2-6
CDR3 DNA: TGTGCCAGCAGTGAACAGGGTACTGGGGCCAACGTCCTGACTTTC
CDR3 protein: CASSEQGTGANVLTF